These 29 T cell receptor beta chains came from one sample sequenced in a study of blood T cell repertoires in COVID-19. Clones were read by immunoSEQ multiplex PCR, and TCRdb kept only the in-frame ones, dropping some. The data contain about 270,000 clones, about 90% of them seen just once; the ten biggest clones take up around 1.9%. Sequencing was carried out using PBMCs or T cells enriched from blood (not recorded which). The receptors were gathered from a woman aged 55-70 years who had recovered from COVID-19.

The rearrangement links TRBV5-1 to TRBJ2-3, with 8 positions matching TRBD2. The CDR3 runs 14 residues. Losses at the gene ends were 3 bases for V and 5 bases for J; bases not matched to a gene: 5. CDR1 is SGHRS and CDR2 is YFSETQ in the germline V gene. CDR3 nucleotide sequence: TGCGCCAGCAGCTCCGGACTAGCTGGAGATACGCAGTATTTT. Its protein is CASSSGLAGDTQYF. The variable domain in full, with the rest retrieved from reference TRBV5-1 and TRBJ2-3, is KAGVTQTPRYLIKTRGQQVTLSCSPISGHRSVSWYQQTPGQGLQFLFEYFSETQRNKGNFPGRFSGRQFSNSRSEMNVSTLELGDSALYLCASSSGLAGDTQYFGPGTRLTVL.

The rearrangement links TRBV28 to TRBJ2-2, with 7 bases aligning to TRBD2. Trimming took 6 bases from V and 4 from J; bases not matched to a gene: 14. The CDR3 runs 17 residues. Looked up from germline, CDR1 is MDHEN and CDR2 is SYDVKM. CDR3 bases: TGTGCCAGCAGCGCCCCCCGGACTAGATTTGCCACCGGGGAGCTGTTTTTT. Encoded protein: CASSAPRTRFATGELFF.

Remarks on this clone: Other DNA sequences within the sample encode an identical CDR3. The chain is built from TRBV4-1 and TRBJ2-2, with TRBD2 matching 9 bases. Looked up from germline, CDR1 is MGHRA and CDR2 is YSYEKL. The length of the CDR3 is 15 residues. V was clipped by 1 base and J by 5 bases; unmatched bases: 2. The CDR3 DNA follows: TGCGCCAGCAGCCAAGGAGCGGGGGGAACCGGGGAGCTGTTTTTT. This sequence encodes CASSQGAGGTGELFF.

V is TRBV6-5 and J is TRBJ1-1; TRBD1 is a possible D gene (6 bases). Germline loops: CDR1 MNHEY, CDR2 SVGAGI. The V gene lost 8 bases and the J gene lost 0 bases, with 10 bases spanning the gap. The CDR3 contains 13 residues. Here the CDR3 DNA reads TGTGCCAGCGGGGACACCTTGAACACTGAAGCTTTCTTT. It codes for CASGDTLNTEAFF.

The rearrangement uses TRBV24-1 and TRBJ2-1; the match to TRBD1 covers 8 bases. The ends lost 4 bases at V and 6 bases at J; junction bases unmatched: 7. Looked up from germline, CDR1 is KGHDR and CDR2 is SFDVKD. The CDR3 is 15 residues long. The CDR3 sequence is CATSEPDRAGNEQFF. The CDR3 DNA follows: TGTGCCACCAGTGAACCGGACAGGGCTGGCAATGAGCAGTTCTTC.

The gene calls are TRBV5-1 and TRBJ1-5; D is undetermined. Germline CDR1 and CDR2: SGHRS and YFSETQ. Deletions cut 4 bases from V and 4 bases from J, with 9 bases between. CDR3 length: 13 amino acids. The CDR3 sequence is CASSTGLNQPQHF. Written as DNA, the CDR3 is TGCGCCAGCAGCACGGGGTTAAATCAGCCCCAGCATTTT. The whole variable domain, filled in from reference TRBV5-1 and TRBJ1-5, reads KAGVTQTPRYLIKTRGQQVTLSCSPISGHRSVSWYQQTPGQGLQFLFEYFSETQRNKGNFPGRFSGRQFSNSRSEMNVSTLELGDSALYLCASSTGLNQPQHFGDGTRLSIL.

The chain is built from TRBV11-1 and TRBJ2-5; no firm D call. Germline CDR1 reads SGHAT; CDR2 reads FQDESV (reference sequence). CDR3 length equals 12 residues. V was clipped by 4 bases and J by 5 bases, with 8 bases between them. CDR3 in amino acids: CASSSSRETQYF. The CDR3 nucleotides are TGTGCCAGCAGCTCGTCTCGGGAGACCCAGTACTTC. The full variable domain, rest sourced from reference TRBV11-1 and TRBJ2-5, is EAEVAQSPRYKITEKSQAVAFWCDPISGHATLYWYRQILGQGPELLVQFQDESVVDDSQLPKDRFSAERLKGVDSTLKIQPAELGDSAMYLCASSSSRETQYFGPGTRLLVL.

J is TRBJ2-5 and V is TRBV10-3; a possible D gene is TRBD2 (5 bases). CDR3 length equals 13 residues. V lost 3 bases, J lost 7 bases, and 12 bases lay in between. Looked up from germline, CDR1 is ENHRY and CDR2 is SYGVKD. The CDR3 DNA follows: TGTGCCATCAGTGATCTAGCCCCGGGGACCCAGTACTTC. It translates to CAISDLAPGTQYF.

The sample holds one count of this clone. The rearrangement uses TRBV6-5 and TRBJ2-2, with 9 positions matching TRBD1. The germline CDR1 and CDR2 sequences are MNHEY and SVGAGI. V trimming: 6 bases; J trimming: 3 bases; junction bases outside the gene matches: 5. This CDR3 region has 15 residues. CDR3 amino acids: CASRQQGADTGELFF. DNA of the CDR3: TGTGCCAGCAGACAACAGGGGGCGGACACCGGGGAGCTGTTTTTT.

The chain joins TRBV20-1 to TRBJ1-2; D might be TRBD1 (5 bases). The CDR3 loop spans 14 amino acids. The V gene's germline CDR1 is DFQATT and CDR2 SNEGSKA (reference sequence). Trimming shortened V by 6 bases and J by 2 bases, and 16 bases separated the two germline ends. The CDR3 DNA is TGCAGTGCAAGTCAGGGTACCCGAAACTATGGCTACACCTTC. Its translation: CSASQGTRNYGYTF.

J is TRBJ1-6 and V is TRBV6-5; D unresolved. This CDR3 spans 16 amino acids. The germline V gene has CDR1 MNHEY and CDR2 SVGAGI. Trimming shortened V by 2 bases and J by 0 bases, and 8 bases separated the two germline ends. CDR3 DNA: TGTGCCAGCAGTTACCGCCGGAGCTCCTATAATTCACCCCTCCACTTT. Protein sequence: CASSYRRSSYNSPLHF.

The rearrangement joins TRBV28 to TRBJ2-2, with TRBD2 as a possible D gene (5 bases). The germline gives CDR1 MDHEN, CDR2 SYDVKM. The CDR3 extends over 17 amino acids. V lost 6 bases and J lost 2, with 19 bases in between. The CDR3 loop reads CASSLGPGIGNTGELFF. CDR3 sequence (DNA): TGTGCCAGCAGCCTAGGACCGGGAATCGGTAACACCGGGGAGCTGTTTTTT.

This clone was observed once. The chain has TRBV27 and TRBJ2-5; TRBD2 might be the D (6 bases). Germline V gene data show CDR1 as MNHEY and CDR2 as SMNVEV (reference sequence). The CDR3 has 16 residues. V was cut by 0 bases and J by 5 bases, with 16 bases left in between. CDR3 nucleotides: TGTGCCAGCAGTTTATCCGCCGGGAGTAGGAGGGAGACCCAGTACTTC. It codes for CASSLSAGSRRETQYF.

The chain carries TRBV3-1 (or the pseudogene TRBV3-2) and TRBJ2-1, with TRBD2 identical over 12 bases. V lost 7 bases, J lost 4 bases, and 5 bases stayed unmatched. Germline V gene lookup returns CDR1 LGHDT and CDR2 YNNKEL (reference sequence). This CDR3 is built from 15 residues. CDR3 in amino acids: CASTETSGSYNEQFF. For the CDR3, the DNA is TGTGCCAGCACCGAGACTAGCGGGAGTTACAATGAGCAGTTCTTC.

This sequence joins TRBV5-4 and TRBJ2-7; 9 bases fit TRBD1. The trim removed 0 bases at V and 5 bases at J, leaving 9 bases unmatched. Germline V gene lookup returns CDR1 SGHNT and CDR2 YYREEE (reference sequence). CDR3 length: 16 amino acids. The CDR3 DNA reads as TGTGCCAGCAGCTTGGGGGGAAAACAGGGGGCCCACGAGCAGTACTTC. Translation gives CASSLGGKQGAHEQYF.

This chain uses TRBV5-1 with TRBJ2-1; 8 bases are shared with TRBD1. Trimming took 1 base from V and 6 from J; bases not matched to a gene: 9. Germline values: CDR1 SGHRS, CDR2 YFSETQ. The CDR3 has 16 residues. CDR3: CASSLPRGHGSNEQFF. For the CDR3, the DNA is TGCGCCAGCAGCTTGCCCAGGGGGCATGGGTCCAATGAGCAGTTCTTC.

This chain joins TRBV18 and TRBJ2-3, with TRBD2 matching 10 bases. This CDR3 spans 17 amino acids. Trimming removed 2 bases from V and 2 bases from J; junction bases left unmatched: 7. CDR1 and CDR2 (germline): KGHSH, LQKENI. The CDR3 here is CASSPMVLAGVTDTQYF. CDR3 nucleotides: TGTGCCAGCTCACCAATGGTTCTAGCGGGAGTCACAGATACGCAGTATTTT.

The chain uses TRBV18 and TRBJ1-5; 9 bases line up with TRBD1. V trimming: 3 bases; J trimming: 6 bases; junction bases outside the gene matches: 6. From germline, CDR1 is KGHSH and CDR2 LQKENI. The CDR3 is 15 amino acids. CDR3 sequence (DNA): TGTGCCAGCTCACCGACAGGGGGTGGGCCTCAGCCCCAGCATTTT. It specifies CASSPTGGGPQPQHF.

This clone was seen a single time. The V gene is TRBV28, the J gene TRBJ2-1, with a weak D call TRBD2 (6 bases). The ends were cut back, 3 bases at V and 9 bases at J, with 18 bases in the middle. Germline V lookup: CDR1 MDHEN, CDR2 SYDVKM. This CDR3 is 15 amino acids long. This CDR3 is CASSFGGVGGREQFF. CDR3 nucleotide sequence: TGTGCCAGCAGTTTCGGAGGGGTTGGCGGCCGTGAGCAGTTCTTC.

V and J are TRBV19 and TRBJ1-6; 7 bases align to TRBD1. Germline V gene data show CDR1 as LNHDA and CDR2 as SQIVND (reference sequence). With V trimmed by 11 bases and J by 10 bases, 5 bases remained unmatched. CDR3 length: 11 residues. This CDR3 reads CAGTGDSPLHF. CDR3 DNA sequence: TGTGCCGGAACAGGGGACTCACCCCTCCACTTT.

The chain joins TRBV28 to TRBJ1-5; TRBD1 aligns across 7 bases. Germline loops: CDR1 MDHEN, CDR2 SYDVKM. CDR3 length: 16 amino acids. With V trimmed by 10 bases and J by 0 bases, 12 bases remained unmatched. CDR3 region: CATRRDTGDSNQPQHF. The CDR3 DNA is TGTGCCACAAGGAGGGATACAGGGGATAGCAATCAGCCCCAGCATTTT.

The chain recombines TRBV5-1 with TRBJ1-5; D ambiguous. Germline V CDR1 and CDR2: SGHRS, YFSETQ. The CDR3 runs 13 residues. The V end lost 0 bases, the J end lost 7 bases, and 8 bases lay between the germline ends. Here the CDR3 DNA reads TGCGCCAGCAGCTTGGAGCCTGAACAGCCCCAGCATTTT. Protein sequence: CASSLEPEQPQHF.

This sequence joins TRBV10-3 and TRBJ2-3, with D possibly TRBD2 on 5 matching bases. The V gene's germline CDR1 is ENHRY and CDR2 SYGVKD. V gave up 5 bases and J gave up 3 bases, with 9 bases separating them. CDR3 length equals 13 residues. The DNA for the CDR3 is TGTGCCATCAGTCGAGGGCAAACAGATACGCAGTATTTT. Encoded protein: CAISRGQTDTQYF.

The chain couples TRBV9 to TRBJ2-1; 9 bases line up with TRBD1. The length of the CDR3 is 14 residues. The V segment lost 0 bases and the J segment 7 bases; nucleotides outside the gene matches: 2. Germline CDR1 SGDLS, CDR2 YYNGEE. This chain's CDR3 is CASSVGDRENEQFF. The CDR3 DNA is TGTGCCAGCAGCGTAGGGGACAGGGAGAATGAGCAGTTCTTC.

The chain carries TRBV6-5 and TRBJ1-2; 9 positions agree with TRBD1. From germline, CDR1 is MNHEY and CDR2 SVGAGI. The CDR3 covers 15 residues. Trimming removed 5 bases from V and 0 bases from J; junction bases left unmatched: 4. CDR3 nucleotide sequence: TGTGCCAGCAGTCCGGGGGACAGGGCTAACTATGGCTACACCTTC. It encodes CASSPGDRANYGYTF.

V and J are TRBV6-5 and TRBJ1-1; TRBD1 matches at 7 bases. Germline V gene lookup returns CDR1 MNHEY and CDR2 SVGAGI. The CDR3 spans 14 residues. V gave up 4 bases and J gave up 4 bases; unmatched junction bases: 6. In nucleotides, the CDR3 is TGTGCCAGCAGTTCCTCGACAGGGATCACTGAAGCTTTCTTT. The encoded protein is CASSSSTGITEAFF.

CDR3 DNA: TGTGCCAGCAGGCTACGTGAAAAACTGTTTTTT. Protein: CASRLREKLFF. V gene TRBV2 combines with J gene TRBJ1-4; no firm D call. Germline lookup yields CDR1 SNHLY and CDR2 FYNNEI. This CDR3 is 11 amino acids long. The V end lost 6 bases, the J end lost 7 bases, and 6 bases lay between the germline ends.

This clone has just a few counts. The chain is built from TRBV9 and TRBJ1-4; D is unresolved. Germline CDR1 is SGDLS and CDR2 is YYNGEE. There are 15 residues in the CDR3. Trimming cost V 0 bases and J 0 bases, with 6 bases left between them. The CDR3: CASSVGETTNEKLFF. The CDR3 coding sequence is TGTGCCAGCAGCGTAGGAGAGACAACTAATGAAAAACTGTTTTTT.

V gene TRBV7-9 combines with J gene TRBJ1-1, with TRBD1 identical over 9 bases. V lost 1 base and J lost 4; bases outside the gene matches: 7. Germline CDR1 and CDR2: SEHNR and FQNEAQ (reference sequence). The CDR3 has 16 residues. The CDR3 DNA reads as TGTGCCAGCAGCTTAGACCGGGACAGGGTGGCCACTGAAGCTTTCTTT. It translates to CASSLDRDRVATEAFF.